This TCR beta chain was captured in a study of shared clonotypes between healthy human individuals. Whole-study context: Each donor contributed plates that comprised three CD4 naive, three CD4 memory, two CD8 naive and one CD8 memory.

The germline V gene encodes CDR1 MNHEY and CDR2 SVGAGI. The CDR3 length is 16 residues. V lost 3 bases and J lost 2; bases outside the gene matches: 8. TCRdb keeps only in-frame clones here, not all; method: immunoSEQ multiplex PCR. The table includes more than 850,000 clones, around 78% detected once. The sample taken for sequencing was memory CD4+ T cells from PBMCs. Noted subset: CD45RA-negative fraction. The V gene is TRBV6-5, the J gene TRBJ2-7; TRBD1 aligns across 9 bases. The origin of this receptor is a man aged 18 to 30 in good health. Some clones in this sample may be carry-over from other donors' samples. The CDR3 here is CASSYSGTGNPYEQYF. CDR3 bases: TGTGCCAGCAGTTATTCCGGGACAGGGAATCCCTACGAGCAGTACTTC.